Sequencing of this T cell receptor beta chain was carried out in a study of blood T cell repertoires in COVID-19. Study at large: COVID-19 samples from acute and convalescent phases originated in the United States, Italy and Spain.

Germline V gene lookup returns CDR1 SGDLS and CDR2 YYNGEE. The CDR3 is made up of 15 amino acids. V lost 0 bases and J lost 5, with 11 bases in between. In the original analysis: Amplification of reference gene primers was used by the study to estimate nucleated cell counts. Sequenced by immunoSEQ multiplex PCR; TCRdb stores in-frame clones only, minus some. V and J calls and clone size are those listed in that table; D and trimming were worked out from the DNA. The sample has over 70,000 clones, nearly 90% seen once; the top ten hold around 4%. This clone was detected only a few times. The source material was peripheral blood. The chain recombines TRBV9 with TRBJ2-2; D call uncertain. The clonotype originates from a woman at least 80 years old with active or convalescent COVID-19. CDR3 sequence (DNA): TGTGCCAGCAGCGTAGGGGCCCAGCAAACCGGGGAGCTGTTTTTT. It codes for CASSVGAQQTGELFF.